This record covers a single T cell receptor beta chain. Its antigen is still unknown. Using immunoSEQ multiplex PCR, the repertoire was profiled, and TCRdb retains in-frame clones only, with some absent. The data contain 150,000 to 160,000 clones, roughly 90% of them singletons. The data originate from a study of radiation and T cells in renal cell carcinoma. Whole-study context: Nephrectomy followed 15 Gy stereotactic body radiation by 4 weeks.

Points from the study as a whole: From baseline, blood top tumor clonotypes peaked at 2 weeks post-radiation.

As to time point: blood 2 weeks post-SBRT. Treatment described: 15 Gy SBRT to primary tumor, nephrectomy 4 weeks later. Blood was sampled at baseline, 2 weeks and 4 weeks after SBRT. This renal cell carcinoma was of the clear cell type. Germline V gives CDR1 SGHRS, CDR2 YFSETQ. The CDR3 runs to 17 residues. V lost 2 bases and J lost 2, with 17 bases in between. This TCR was recovered from a woman between 45 and 60 years old with renal cell carcinoma. The sequences come from blood, collected from a patient whose treatment included radiotherapy and nephrectomy. The rearrangement links TRBV5-1 to TRBJ2-1, with D uncertain. DNA for the CDR3: TGCGCCAGCAGCTTCCACTTAGGTGTCGGAACCTACAATGAGCAGTTCTTC. It specifies CASSFHLGVGTYNEQFF.